Reported below is one T cell receptor (beta chain). At deep level, the assay was performed. Sequencing used immunoSEQ multiplex PCR; TCRdb keeps in-frame clones, though not all of them. The repertoire holds under 600,000 clones, with more than 95% as singletons. The sample belongs to a study of shared clonotypes between healthy human individuals. CDR3 length: 11 residues. Per germline, CDR1 SEHNR and CDR2 FQNEAQ (reference sequence). Trimming took 6 bases from V and 7 from J, leaving 7 bases between them. The chain links TRBV7-9 to TRBJ2-1; D unresolved. Sequencing was carried out using naive CD4+ T cells sorted from blood. Subset specified: CD45RA+ positively selected. This sequence originates from a woman in her 30s in good health. The CDR3 spells CASSSRNEQFF. For the CDR3, the DNA is TGTGCCAGCAGTTCCCGGAATGAGCAGTTCTTC. Complete variable domain (other parts from reference TRBV7-9 and TRBJ2-1): DTGVSQNPRHKITKRGQNVTFRCDPISEHNRLYWYRQTLGQGPEFLTYFQNEAQLEKSRLLSDRFSAERPKGSFSTLEIQRTEQGDSAMYLCASSSRNEQFFGPGTRLTVL.